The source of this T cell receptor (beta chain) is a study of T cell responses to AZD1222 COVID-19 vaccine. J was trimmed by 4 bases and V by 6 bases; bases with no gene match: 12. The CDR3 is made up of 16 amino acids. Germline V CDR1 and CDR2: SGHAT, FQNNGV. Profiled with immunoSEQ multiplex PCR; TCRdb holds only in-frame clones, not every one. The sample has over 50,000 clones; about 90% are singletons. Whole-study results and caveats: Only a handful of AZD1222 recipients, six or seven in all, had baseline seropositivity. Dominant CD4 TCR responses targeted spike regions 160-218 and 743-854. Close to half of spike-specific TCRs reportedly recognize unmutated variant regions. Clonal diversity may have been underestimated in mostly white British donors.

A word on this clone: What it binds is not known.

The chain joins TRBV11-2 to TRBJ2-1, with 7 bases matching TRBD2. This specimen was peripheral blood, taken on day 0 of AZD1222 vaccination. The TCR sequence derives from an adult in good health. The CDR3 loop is CASSPDPSGHYNEQFF. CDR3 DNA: TGTGCCAGCAGTCCTGACCCTAGCGGACATTACAATGAGCAGTTCTTC.